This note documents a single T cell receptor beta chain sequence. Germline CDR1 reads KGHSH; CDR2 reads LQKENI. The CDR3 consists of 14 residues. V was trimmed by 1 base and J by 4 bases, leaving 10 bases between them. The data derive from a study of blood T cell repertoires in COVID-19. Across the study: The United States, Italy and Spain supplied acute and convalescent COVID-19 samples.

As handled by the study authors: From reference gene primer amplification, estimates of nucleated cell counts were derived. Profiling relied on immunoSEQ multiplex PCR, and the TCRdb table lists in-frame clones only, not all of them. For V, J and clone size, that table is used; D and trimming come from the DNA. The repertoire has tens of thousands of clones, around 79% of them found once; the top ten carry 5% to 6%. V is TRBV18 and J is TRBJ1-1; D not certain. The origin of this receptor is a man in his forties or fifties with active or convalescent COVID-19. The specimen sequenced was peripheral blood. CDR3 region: CASSPLGRPTEAFF. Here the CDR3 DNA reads TGTGCCAGCTCACCACTTGGGAGGCCCACTGAAGCTTTCTTT.